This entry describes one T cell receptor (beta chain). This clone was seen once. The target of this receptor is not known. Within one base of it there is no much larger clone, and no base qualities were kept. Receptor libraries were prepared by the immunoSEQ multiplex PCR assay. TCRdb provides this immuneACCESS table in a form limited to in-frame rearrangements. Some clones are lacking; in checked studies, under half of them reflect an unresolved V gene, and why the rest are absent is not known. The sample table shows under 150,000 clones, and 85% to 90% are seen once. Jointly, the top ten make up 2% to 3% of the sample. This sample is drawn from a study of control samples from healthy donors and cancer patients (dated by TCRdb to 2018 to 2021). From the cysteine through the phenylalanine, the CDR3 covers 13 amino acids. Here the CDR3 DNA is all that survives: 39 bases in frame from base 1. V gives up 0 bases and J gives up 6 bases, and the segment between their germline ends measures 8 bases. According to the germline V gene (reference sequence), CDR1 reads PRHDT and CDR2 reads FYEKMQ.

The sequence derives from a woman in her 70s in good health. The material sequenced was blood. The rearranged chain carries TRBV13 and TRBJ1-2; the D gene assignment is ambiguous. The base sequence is TGTGCCAGCAGCTTAGGGGCCCCTCATGGCTACACCTTC. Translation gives CASSLGAPHGYTF.